Each of the 23 T cell receptor beta chains below was sequenced from the same sample in a study of blood T cell repertoires in COVID-19. Generated by immunoSEQ multiplex PCR, the TCRdb table keeps only in-frame clones and is missing some. The sample holds fewer than 200,000 clones, about four fifths seen once. Sequencing was performed on PBMCs or T cells enriched from blood (not recorded which). Source of these receptors: a woman aged 45-65 years in a cohort exposed to, infected with or recovered from COVID-19 (not recorded which).

The gene calls are TRBV9 and TRBJ2-7; 16 bases are shared with TRBD2. V was clipped by 3 bases and J by 5 bases; unmatched bases: 5. Germline V lookup: CDR1 SGDLS, CDR2 YYNGEE. The CDR3 is made up of 16 amino acids. The CDR3 protein is CASSAGLAGGSDEQYF. DNA for the CDR3: TGTGCCAGCAGCGCGGGACTAGCGGGGGGGTCGGACGAGCAGTACTTC.

V and J are TRBV30 and TRBJ1-2; a weak D match, TRBD1 (5 bases). Germline CDR1 reads GTSNPN; CDR2 reads SVGIG (reference sequence). This CDR3 has 14 amino acids. The germline V and J ends were trimmed by 2 bases and 3 bases, with 13 bases remaining between them. CDR3 residues: CAWSIPGLYYGYTF. The CDR3 DNA is TGTGCCTGGAGTATTCCGGGACTCTACTATGGCTACACCTTC.

This rearrangement joins TRBV11-2 to TRBJ2-3; D possibly corresponds to TRBD2 (5 bases). CDR3 length: 17 amino acids. Germline V CDR1 and CDR2: SGHAT, FQNNGV. Trimming shortened V by 4 bases and J by 4 bases, and 21 bases separated the two germline ends. The CDR3 nucleotides read TGTGCCAGCAGCTCCCCCGGGGATCCTAGCAGTGCAGATACGCAGTATTTT. Translation: CASSSPGDPSSADTQYF.

The chain couples TRBV7-9 to TRBJ1-4, with D possibly matching TRBD1 (6 bases). This CDR3 has 15 amino acids. Germline assignment: CDR1 SEHNR and CDR2 FQNEAQ (reference sequence). Trimming took off 3 bases at V and 5 bases at J, with 13 bases between the two ends. In DNA form, the CDR3 reads TGTGCCAGCAGCTTTACAGGGATGGGGAATGAAAAACTGTTTTTT. This sequence encodes CASSFTGMGNEKLFF.

V and J are TRBV12-5 and TRBJ2-1; 8 nucleotides line up with TRBD2. CDR3 size: 20 residues. J was trimmed by 0 bases and V by 4 bases; bases with no gene match: 17. CDR1 is LGHNT and CDR2 is FRNRAP in the germline V gene. Here the CDR3 DNA reads TGTGCTAGTGGTTCGTGGGGCGGTAGGGGGAGCGGGAGCTCCTACAATGAGCAGTTCTTC. It translates to CASGSWGGRGSGSSYNEQFF.

This chain joins TRBV2 and TRBJ1-5, with D perhaps TRBD1 (5 bases). The CDR3 has 15 amino acids. Germline CDR1 and CDR2: SNHLY and FYNNEI. The V end lost 6 bases, the J end lost 2 bases, and 14 bases lay between the germline ends. This chain's CDR3 is CASRVLGDGNQPQHF. The CDR3 nucleotides are TGTGCCAGCAGAGTATTAGGGGATGGCAATCAGCCCCAGCATTTT. The entire variable domain, with the rest obtained from reference TRBV2 and TRBJ1-5, is as follows: EPEVTQTPSHQVTQMGQEVILRCVPISNHLYFYWYRQILGQKVEFLVSFYNNEISEKSEIFDDQFSVERPDGSNFTLKIRSTKLEDSAMYFCASRVLGDGNQPQHFGDGTRLSIL.

In DNA form, the CDR3 reads TGTGCCAGCAGTAGTCAGTTTATAGAGACCCAGTACTTC. Translated, it gives CASSSQFIETQYF. The rearrangement joins TRBV2 to TRBJ2-5; D not certain. The CDR3 length is 13 residues. Looked up from germline, CDR1 is SNHLY and CDR2 is FYNNEI. Trimming removed 5 bases from V and 4 bases from J, with 11 bases in between.

A single count supports this clone. The V and J genes are TRBV11-3 and TRBJ2-2, with TRBD2 matching 11 bases. From germline, CDR1 is SGHNT and CDR2 YENEEA. This CDR3 contains 16 residues. Trimming at V came to 5 bases and at J to 4 bases, leaving 6 bases not matched to a gene. The CDR3 DNA reads TGTGCCAGCAGCCCCGGTGGGACTAGCGGCACCGGGGAGCTGTTTTTT. It encodes CASSPGGTSGTGELFF.

The gene calls are TRBV19 and TRBJ1-4, with 9 bases that match TRBD1. Losses at the gene ends were 7 bases for V and 0 bases for J; bases not matched to a gene: 9. The CDR3 covers 17 residues. Germline lookup yields CDR1 LNHDA and CDR2 SQIVND (reference sequence). This CDR3 reads CASTVPGQGPTNEKLFF. The CDR3 DNA follows: TGTGCCAGTACCGTCCCGGGACAGGGCCCAACTAATGAAAAACTGTTTTTT.

The chain joins TRBV5-1 to TRBJ1-6, with 9 positions matching TRBD1. The CDR3 runs 16 residues. Germline CDR1 and CDR2: SGHRS and YFSETQ. J was trimmed by 6 bases and V by 4 bases; bases with no gene match: 8. The CDR3 DNA follows: TGCGCCAGCAGCCGGGGATTGGGACAGGGTAATTCACCCCTCCACTTT. This gives the protein CASSRGLGQGNSPLHF.

CDR3 loop: CASSQRGSTNEKLFF. CDR3 nucleotides: TGTGCCAGCAGTCAGCGAGGGTCAACTAATGAAAAACTGTTTTTT. This chain joins TRBV9 and TRBJ1-4; D gene unclear. Germline CDR1 is SGDLS and CDR2 is YYNGEE. The CDR3 contains 15 residues. Trimming removed 5 bases at V and 0 bases at J, with 11 bases between. Full variable domain (remainder filled in from reference TRBV9 and TRBJ1-4): DSGVTQTPKHLITATGQRVTLRCSPRSGDLSVYWYQQSLDQGLQFLIQYYNGEERAKGNILERFSAQQFPDLHSELNLSSLELGDSALYFCASSQRGSTNEKLFFGSGTQLSVL.

The J gene is TRBJ2-2, the V gene TRBV28, with D maybe TRBD2 (7 bases). Deletions cut 5 bases from V and 4 bases from J, with 17 bases between. This CDR3 region has 16 residues. Germline V gene sequence: CDR1 MDHEN, CDR2 SYDVKM. CDR3 DNA: TGTGCCAGCAGTAGAGGGGGGGGCGGAGGCACCGGGGAGCTGTTTTTT. This gives the protein CASSRGGGGGTGELFF. Supplemented by reference TRBV28 and TRBJ2-2, the full variable domain reads DVKVTQSSRYLVKRTGEKVFLECVQDMDHENMFWYRQDPGLGLRLIYFSYDVKMKEKGDIPEGYSVSREKKERFSLILESASTNQTSMYLCASSRGGGGGTGELFFGEGSRLTVL.

The V and J genes are TRBV5-1 and TRBJ1-2; 7 bases match TRBD1. The germline V gene has CDR1 SGHRS and CDR2 YFSETQ. The CDR3 runs to 13 residues. The J segment lost 8 bases and the V segment lost 0 bases, leaving 4 bases of the junction unmatched. The CDR3 coding sequence is TGCGCCAGCAGCTTGGGACAGGGTGAGGGCTACACCTTC. It codes for CASSLGQGEGYTF.

The rearrangement links TRBV2 to TRBJ1-5; 7 bases match TRBD1. The germline V gene has CDR1 SNHLY and CDR2 FYNNEI. The CDR3 spans 13 residues. J was trimmed by 7 bases and V by 10 bases; bases with no gene match: 10. CDR3 nucleotide sequence: TGTGCCACCCAGACAGGGCTGTGGCAGCCCCAGCATTTT. This encodes CATQTGLWQPQHF.

The chain recombines TRBV4-1 with TRBJ2-5, with TRBD2 matching over 8 bases. The germline CDR1 and CDR2 sequences are MGHRA and YSYEKL. The J segment lost 6 bases and the V segment lost 1 base, leaving 7 bases of the junction unmatched. This CDR3 is built from 15 residues. This CDR3 reads CASSQAGGTMKTQYF. Written as DNA, the CDR3 is TGCGCCAGCAGCCAAGCGGGGGGGACTATGAAGACCCAGTACTTC.

V and J are TRBV24-1 and TRBJ2-5; maybe TRBD2 (5 bases). Germline V gene lookup returns CDR1 KGHDR and CDR2 SFDVKD. V lost 4 bases, J lost 5 bases, and 10 bases lay in between. This CDR3 region has 13 residues. The CDR3 sequence: CATSEVERETQYF. CDR3 DNA: TGTGCCACCAGTGAAGTCGAGCGGGAGACCCAGTACTTC.

This chain uses TRBV3-1 (or the pseudogene TRBV3-2) with TRBJ2-7; 14 positions agree with TRBD2. CDR3 length: 15 amino acids. Germline CDR1 and CDR2: LGHDT and YNNKEL (reference sequence). V trimming: 4 bases; J trimming: 5 bases; junction bases outside the gene matches: 4. CDR3 DNA sequence: TGTGCCAGCAGCCCCGGGACTAGCGGGAGAGACGAGCAGTACTTC. Translated, it gives CASSPGTSGRDEQYF.

The chain carries TRBV12-5 and TRBJ2-2, with a weak D call TRBD1 (6 bases). V lost 6 bases, J lost 4 bases, and 9 bases lay in between. The germline V gene encodes CDR1 LGHNT and CDR2 FRNRAP. The CDR3 totals 13 residues. CDR3: CASGQGSTGELFF. CDR3 nucleotides: TGTGCTAGTGGACAGGGATCCACCGGGGAGCTGTTTTTT.

The chain is built from TRBV4-3 and TRBJ2-7; 7 bases agree with TRBD2. Unmatched junction bases numbered 4, after V lost 2 bases and J lost 0 bases. CDR1 LGHNA and CDR2 YSLEER come from the germline V gene. This CDR3 spans 15 amino acids. The CDR3 bases are TGCGCCAGCAGCCAAAAGCGGGGTCCCTCCTACGAGCAGTACTTC. It codes for CASSQKRGPSYEQYF.

The chain links TRBV6-2 or TRBV6-3 to TRBJ2-3; TRBD2 matches at 12 bases. The CDR3 sequence is 18 residues long. Germline CDR1 MNHEY, CDR2 SVGEGT. V shed 6 bases and J 3 bases; nucleotides not matched to a gene: 13. CDR3 DNA: TGTGCCAGCAGCAGACTAGCGGGAGTTCGGTTTGGGACAGATACGCAGTATTTT. Amino acid sequence: CASSRLAGVRFGTDTQYF.

The chain is built from TRBV15 and TRBJ1-6; perhaps TRBD1 as D (5 bases). The germline V and J ends were trimmed by 5 bases and 4 bases, with 9 bases remaining between them. CDR1 and CDR2 (germline): LNHNV, YYDKDF (reference sequence). The CDR3 is made up of 14 amino acids. CDR3 DNA sequence: TGTGCCACCAGCGAGGGGAGGTATAATTCACCCCTCCACTTT. Amino acids: CATSEGRYNSPLHF. The variable domain in full, with the rest retrieved from reference TRBV15 and TRBJ1-6, is DAMVIQNPRYQVTQFGKPVTLSCSQTLNHNVMYWYQQKSSQAPKLLFHYYDKDFNNEADTPDNFQSRRPNTSFCFLDIRSPGLGDTAMYLCATSEGRYNSPLHFGNGTRLTVT.

The V gene is TRBV7-8, the J gene TRBJ2-1; TRBD1 is a possible D gene (6 bases). With 7 bases removed from V and 7 bases from J, the gap between germline ends came to 17 bases. CDR1 and CDR2 from the germline V gene are SGHVS and FQNEAQ. The CDR3 totals 14 residues. CDR3 coding DNA: TGTGCCAGCAATCTAGGGCGGACAGAGAATGAGCAGTTCTTC. Encoded protein: CASNLGRTENEQFF.

The chain combines TRBV18 with TRBJ1-2; D remains ambiguous. The CDR3 covers 17 residues. Trimming took off 8 bases at V and 2 bases at J, with 24 bases between the two ends. Germline lookup yields CDR1 KGHSH and CDR2 LQKENI. The CDR3 coding sequence is TGTGCCAGCCAGCGGAGTTTTCGCGGCAGGCCCAACTATGGCTACACCTTC. Amino acids: CASQRSFRGRPNYGYTF.